The T cell receptor (beta chain) described here comes from a study of shared clonotypes between healthy human individuals. Assay used: immunoSEQ multiplex PCR; TCRdb lists only in-frame clones, some missing. This repertoire shows about 1 million clones, around four fifths found once; its top ten account for about 1.4%. Germline V gives CDR1 MNHEY, CDR2 SMNVEV (reference sequence). The CDR3 covers 17 residues. Deletions cut 2 bases from V and 5 bases from J, with 19 bases between. This TCR came from a man aged 18 to 30 in good health. The rearrangement links TRBV27 to TRBJ1-3, with no clear D. Sequencing was done on a sample of memory CD4+ T cells sorted from blood. Regarding subset: CD45RA-negative fraction. CDR3 bases: TGTGCCAGCAGTTTACCCCCTGCGGGGTACGGTAGAAACACCATATATTTT. As protein: CASSLPPAGYGRNTIYF.